This TCR beta chain emerged from a study of shared clonotypes between healthy human individuals. Study observations and caveats: Clonotypes shared by all four donors outscored non-shared clonotypes in generation probability. On the whole, naive subsets had larger estimated richness than memory subsets had.

In the case of this clone: Its antigen is unidentified.

The V and J ends lost 3 bases and 1 base, in that order; junction bases with no gene match: 13. Germline CDR1 is MGHRA and CDR2 is YSYEKL. The CDR3 covers 18 residues. CD45RO-negative, CCR7-selected cells formed the naive CD8 fraction, which excluded terminally differentiated effector memory CD45RA+ cells. Deep was the level used in running the assay. The table came from immunoSEQ multiplex PCR; TCRdb's copy has only in-frame clones and leaves some out. The sample has around 1.9 million clones; 90% to 95% are singletons. This clonotype was obtained from a man younger than 30 in good health. Some clones in this sample may be carry-over from other donors' samples. Sequencing was carried out using naive CD8+ T cells from PBMCs. The genes are TRBV4-1 and TRBJ1-1, with 8 bases lining up with TRBD1. CDR3 amino acids: CASSQGQGAQGANTEAFF. CDR3 nucleotides: TGCGCCAGCAGCCAGGGTCAGGGGGCGCAGGGTGCGAACACTGAAGCTTTCTTT.